Shown below are 23 T cell receptor beta chains from a single sample sequenced in a study of blood T cell repertoires in COVID-19. The protocol was immunoSEQ multiplex PCR, while the TCRdb copy is restricted to in-frame clones and leaves out a portion. The sample contains about 320,000 clones, approximately 85% of which appear only once. Specimen: peripheral blood. These receptors all come from a human donor in a cohort sampled during active COVID-19.

The chain couples TRBV5-4 to TRBJ2-2; TRBD2 is a possible D gene (6 bases). V lost 6 bases to trimming and J lost 6 bases, with 12 bases between them. The CDR3 contains 13 residues. Germline-derived CDR1 and CDR2 are SGHNT and YYREEE (reference sequence). The CDR3 region is CASNPPGAGELFF. The CDR3 nucleotides read TGTGCCAGCAACCCCCCGGGGGCCGGGGAGCTGTTTTTT.

This clone has a single count. The chain employs TRBV19 and TRBJ1-1; TRBD1 agrees at 7 bases. Germline values: CDR1 LNHDA, CDR2 SQIVND (reference sequence). V shed 6 bases, J shed 2 bases, and the junction held 9 bases outside the gene matches. This CDR3 is built from 15 residues. The CDR3 protein is CASSLGGLGNTEAFF. The CDR3 nucleotides read TGTGCCAGTAGCCTAGGGGGCTTGGGAAACACTGAAGCTTTCTTT. The complete variable domain, with remaining parts taken from reference TRBV19 and TRBJ1-1, reads DGGITQSPKYLFRKEGQNVTLSCEQNLNHDAMYWYRQDPGQGLRLIYYSQIVNDFQKGDIAEGYSVSREKKESFPLTVTSAQKNPTAFYLCASSLGGLGNTEAFFGQGTRLTVV.

The chain has TRBV12-3 or TRBV12-4 and TRBJ1-5; D unclear. Trimming cost V 8 bases and J 5 bases, with 13 bases left between them. CDR3 length: 13 amino acids. The CDR3 coding sequence is TGTGCCAGCCGATACAGTGAGCATCAGCCCCAGCATTTT. Protein: CASRYSEHQPQHF.

This clone was counted once. The chain has TRBV6-1 and TRBJ1-1, with 12 bases lining up with TRBD1. Trimming removed 4 bases from V and 4 bases from J; junction bases left unmatched: 13. CDR3 size: 18 residues. Germline CDR1 MNHNS, CDR2 SASEGT. CDR3 region: CASSGGQGAAMDGTEAFF. CDR3 nucleotides: TGTGCCAGCAGTGGGGGACAGGGGGCTGCCATGGATGGCACTGAAGCTTTCTTT.

The chain is built from TRBV12-5 and TRBJ1-5; D possibly corresponds to TRBD1 (6 bases). CDR3 size: 16 residues. Germline V gene data show CDR1 as LGHNT and CDR2 as FRNRAP. The V and J ends lost 1 base and 7 bases respectively, with 17 bases between them. The CDR3 protein is CASGLETHREGQPQHF. CDR3 nucleotide sequence: TGTGCTAGTGGTTTGGAAACACACAGGGAGGGACAGCCCCAGCATTTT.

This chain connects TRBV2 to TRBJ2-7; 9 nucleotides align to TRBD1. This CDR3 has 15 amino acids. The ends lost 3 bases at V and 3 bases at J; junction bases unmatched: 6. Per germline, CDR1 SNHLY and CDR2 FYNNEI. For the CDR3, the DNA is TGTGCCAGCAGTGAGGGACAGGGAAAGGACTACGAGCAGTACTTC. Amino acid sequence: CASSEGQGKDYEQYF.

This clone was counted between two and nine times. The V call is TRBV12-3 or TRBV12-4, the J call TRBJ2-1; the D is unclear. This CDR3 has 13 amino acids. Trimming removed 2 bases at V and 6 bases at J, with 8 bases between. CDR3 in DNA: TGTGCCAGCAGTTTATCCTTACTCAATGAGCAGTTCTTC. Protein: CASSLSLLNEQFF.

The chain carries TRBV3-1 (or the pseudogene TRBV3-2) and TRBJ2-1; tentatively, D is TRBD2 (6 bases). V dropped 1 base and J dropped 0 bases, with 10 bases sitting between them. The CDR3 length is 16 residues. Germline V gene sequence: CDR1 LGHDT, CDR2 YNNKEL (reference sequence). The CDR3 is CASSQGGGASYNEQFF. The CDR3 bases are TGTGCCAGCAGCCAAGGCGGCGGGGCCTCCTACAATGAGCAGTTCTTC.

The rearrangement joins TRBV7-2 to TRBJ1-3; D may be TRBD1 (5 bases). There are 14 residues in the CDR3. Germline V lookup: CDR1 SGHTA, CDR2 FQGNSA. V lost 4 bases and J 4 bases, leaving 11 bases between the germline ends. CDR3 loop: CASSWGGYGNTIYF. CDR3 in DNA: TGTGCCAGCAGCTGGGGGGGGTACGGAAACACCATATATTTT. Supplemented by reference TRBV7-2 and TRBJ1-3, the full variable domain reads GAGVSQSPSNKVTEKGKDVELRCDPISGHTALYWYRQSLGQGLEFLIYFQGNSAPDKSGLPSDRFSAERTGGSVSTLTIQRTQQEDSAVYLCASSWGGYGNTIYFGEGSWLTVV.

The chain has TRBV2 and TRBJ2-4, with D unclear. The CDR3 totals 15 residues. Trimming shortened V by 5 bases and J by 5 bases, and 16 bases separated the two germline ends. Germline V gene sequence: CDR1 SNHLY, CDR2 FYNNEI. CDR3 in amino acids: CASSYGVPKQNIQYF. The CDR3 DNA reads as TGTGCCAGCAGTTACGGAGTCCCAAAACAAAACATTCAGTACTTC.

This chain links TRBV11-2 with TRBJ2-7; 8 bases are shared with TRBD2. This CDR3 contains 14 residues. From germline, CDR1 is SGHAT and CDR2 FQNNGV. V lost 5 bases, J lost 4 bases, and 7 bases stayed unmatched. The CDR3 here is CASSRLGGGYEQYF. CDR3 DNA sequence: TGTGCCAGCAGCCGACTTGGCGGGGGGTACGAGCAGTACTTC.

This clone showed up just a few times. The rearrangement links TRBV5-1 to TRBJ2-7, with D unclear. Trimming cost V 2 bases and J 1 base, with 4 bases left between them. CDR1 is SGHRS, CDR2 YFSETQ, per germline. The CDR3 runs 12 residues. CDR3 coding DNA: TGCGCCAGCAGCTTCGGGTCCTACGAGCAGTACTTC. It specifies CASSFGSYEQYF.

The rearrangement uses TRBV27 and TRBJ2-7; D is unclear. The CDR3 is 13 residues long. V dropped 1 base and J dropped 4 bases, with 8 bases sitting between them. Germline V gene data show CDR1 as MNHEY and CDR2 as SMNVEV (reference sequence). The CDR3 reads CASSLLSGYEQYF. CDR3 in DNA: TGTGCCAGCAGTTTATTGTCCGGGTACGAGCAGTACTTC.

The gene calls are TRBV6-5 and TRBJ1-1; 9 nucleotides agree with TRBD1. V lost 2 bases to trimming and J lost 2 bases; unmatched junction nucleotides: 3. Germline V gene data show CDR1 as MNHEY and CDR2 as SVGAGI. This CDR3 has 15 residues. CDR3 DNA: TGTGCCAGCAGTTACCGGGACAGGGCAAACACTGAAGCTTTCTTT. It specifies CASSYRDRANTEAFF.

This chain connects TRBV20-1 to TRBJ1-1, with no clear D. The V gene lost 3 bases and the J gene lost 8 bases, with 10 bases spanning the gap. Germline V gives CDR1 DFQATT, CDR2 SNEGSKA (reference sequence). There are 11 residues in the CDR3. In DNA form, the CDR3 reads TGCAGTGCTAGCAAGATCCGGGAAGCTTTCTTT. This codes for CSASKIREAFF.

The chain employs TRBV18 and TRBJ1-2; TRBD1 aligns across 7 bases. CDR1 and CDR2 from the germline V gene are KGHSH and LQKENI. CDR3 length: 13 residues. Trimming cost V 4 bases and J 7 bases; bases outside gene matches: 6. CDR3: CASSQGAGSGYTF. CDR3 nucleotides: TGTGCCAGCTCACAGGGGGCTGGCAGTGGCTACACCTTC.

The chain employs TRBV5-1 and TRBJ2-2; no definite D call. Germline V gives CDR1 SGHRS, CDR2 YFSETQ. Trimming removed 4 bases from V and 8 bases from J, with 12 bases in between. The CDR3 covers 13 residues. This CDR3 is CASSPAVGGELFF. The CDR3, as DNA: TGCGCCAGCAGCCCTGCGGTTGGTGGGGAGCTGTTTTTT.

This clone was recorded only once. This chain uses TRBV18 with TRBJ2-7; D perhaps matches TRBD1 (5 bases). Germline V gene data show CDR1 as KGHSH and CDR2 as LQKENI. The CDR3 is 13 residues long. Trimming stripped 2 bases from V and 3 bases from J, with 8 bases between. DNA of the CDR3: TGTGCCAGCTCACCAAGGGGTAGCTACGAGCAGTACTTC. Amino acids: CASSPRGSYEQYF.

The chain's CDR3 is CACNQGAGVEQYF. Written as DNA, the CDR3 is TGTGCCTGCAACCAGGGGGCGGGGGTCGAGCAGTACTTC. The chain recombines TRBV2 with TRBJ2-7; D possibly corresponds to TRBD1 (8 bases). Germline V gene sequence: CDR1 SNHLY, CDR2 FYNNEI. This CDR3 is 13 amino acids long. V shed 11 bases and J shed 6 bases, with 20 bases lying between them. The entire variable domain, with the rest obtained from reference TRBV2 and TRBJ2-7, is as follows: EPEVTQTPSHQVTQMGQEVILRCVPISNHLYFYWYRQILGQKVEFLVSFYNNEISEKSEIFDDQFSVERPDGSNFTLKIRSTKLEDSAMYFCACNQGAGVEQYFGPGTRLTVT.

The genes are TRBV19 and TRBJ1-1; D uncertain. Germline CDR1 reads LNHDA; CDR2 reads SQIVND (reference sequence). V lost 5 bases to trimming and J lost 0 bases, with 13 bases between them. The CDR3 length is 15 residues. The CDR3 is CASSPQELMNTEAFF. The CDR3 coding sequence is TGTGCCAGTAGTCCCCAAGAACTTATGAACACTGAAGCTTTCTTT.

This chain connects TRBV19 to TRBJ2-2; 7 nucleotides line up with TRBD2. The CDR3 is 14 amino acids. In germline, CDR1 is LNHDA, CDR2 SQIVND (reference sequence). V lost 7 bases, J lost 1 base, and 3 bases stayed unmatched. CDR3 DNA: TGTGCCAGTAAGGCTAGCGGGAACACCGGGGAGCTGTTTTTT. Translation gives CASKASGNTGELFF. Filled out from reference TRBV19 and TRBJ2-2, the complete variable domain reads DGGITQSPKYLFRKEGQNVTLSCEQNLNHDAMYWYRQDPGQGLRLIYYSQIVNDFQKGDIAEGYSVSREKKESFPLTVTSAQKNPTAFYLCASKASGNTGELFFGEGSRLTVL.

This chain connects TRBV18 to TRBJ2-1; 8 bases line up with TRBD2. Trimming at V came to 2 bases and at J to 0 bases, leaving 6 bases not matched to a gene. This CDR3 is built from 17 residues. Per the germline V gene, CDR1 is KGHSH and CDR2 is LQKENI. The CDR3 DNA follows: TGTGCCAGCTCACCAACGGCGGGGGGTAGCTCCTACAATGAGCAGTTCTTC. It is translated as CASSPTAGGSSYNEQFF. Filled out from reference TRBV18 and TRBJ2-1, the complete variable domain reads NAGVMQNPRHLVRRRGQEARLRCSPMKGHSHVYWYRQLPEEGLKFMVYLQKENIIDESGMPKERFSAEFPKEGPSILRIQQVVRGDSAAYFCASSPTAGGSSYNEQFFGPGTRLTVL.

The V call is TRBV2, the J call TRBJ1-4; a possible D gene is TRBD1 (6 bases). With 7 bases removed from V and 0 bases from J, the gap between germline ends came to 15 bases. This CDR3 comprises 16 residues. Germline CDR1 reads SNHLY; CDR2 reads FYNNEI. CDR3 in DNA: TGTGCCAGCACCTTGGACAGTCGGGCAACTAATGAAAAACTGTTTTTT. Translating it yields CASTLDSRATNEKLFF. Using reference TRBV2 and TRBJ1-4 for the parts outside the CDR3, the full variable domain is EPEVTQTPSHQVTQMGQEVILRCVPISNHLYFYWYRQILGQKVEFLVSFYNNEISEKSEIFDDQFSVERPDGSNFTLKIRSTKLEDSAMYFCASTLDSRATNEKLFFGSGTQLSVL.